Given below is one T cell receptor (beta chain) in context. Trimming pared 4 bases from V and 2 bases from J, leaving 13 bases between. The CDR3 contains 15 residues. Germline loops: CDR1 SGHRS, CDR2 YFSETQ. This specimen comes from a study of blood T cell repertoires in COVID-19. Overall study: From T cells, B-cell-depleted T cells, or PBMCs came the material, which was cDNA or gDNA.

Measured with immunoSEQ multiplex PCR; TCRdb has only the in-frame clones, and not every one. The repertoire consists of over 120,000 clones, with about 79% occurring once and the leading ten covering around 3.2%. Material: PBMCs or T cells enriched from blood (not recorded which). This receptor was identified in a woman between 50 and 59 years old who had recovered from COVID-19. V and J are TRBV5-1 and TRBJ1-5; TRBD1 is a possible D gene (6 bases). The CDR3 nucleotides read TGCGCCAGCAGCCCAAAGGGGGGGGGCAATCAGCCCCAGCATTTT. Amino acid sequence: CASSPKGGGNQPQHF.